The 11 T cell receptor beta chains listed next were all sequenced from one sample in a study of T cell repertoires in cytomegalovirus infection. TCRdb itself ran the reads through MiXCR, one entry per CDR3 protein. This table has 250,000 to 300,000 distinct CDR3 sequences, 20% to 30% appearing once. Sequencing was performed on PBMCs. The receptors were gathered from a human donor in good health (CMV status not recorded). Some clones in this sample may be carry-over from other donors' samples.

In DNA, the CDR3 is TGTGCCAGCAGTTGGGGACAGGGTGGCAATCAGCCCCAGCATTTT. It encodes CASSWGQGGNQPQHF. The gene calls are TRBV28 and TRBJ1-5; 9 positions match TRBD1. The CDR3 has 15 amino acids. The V gene end was trimmed by 4 bases and the J gene end by 2 bases; junction bases not matched to a gene: 3. Germline CDR1 reads MDHEN; CDR2 reads SYDVKM.

This clonotype was recorded many times. This chain links TRBV7-2 with TRBJ2-1; perhaps TRBD2 as D (6 bases). The CDR3 spans 15 residues. The germline V gene has CDR1 SGHTA and CDR2 FQGNSA. Deletions cut 5 bases from V and 2 bases from J, with 13 bases between. DNA of the CDR3: TGTGCCAGCAGCAAGGAGGGCGGGACCTACAATGAGCAGTTCTTC. Protein product: CASSKEGGTYNEQFF. The full variable domain, in which reference TRBV7-2 and TRBJ2-1 provide the parts outside the CDR3, is GAGVSQSPSNKVTEKGKDVELRCDPISGHTALYWYRQSLGQGLEFLIYFQGNSAPDKSGLPSDRFSAERTGGSVSTLTIQRTQQEDSAVYLCASSKEGGTYNEQFFGPGTRLTVL.

V usage is TRBV20-1 and J usage is TRBJ1-5, with D possibly TRBD1 on 5 matching bases. Germline CDR1 reads DFQATT; CDR2 reads SNEGSKA (reference sequence). The length of the CDR3 is 12 residues. V lost 5 bases and J lost 5, with 10 bases in between. Here the CDR3 reads CSAGRGDQPQHF. Written as DNA, the CDR3 is TGCAGTGCTGGACGGGGGGATCAGCCCCAGCATTTT.

The chain is built from TRBV7-2 and TRBJ2-7, with 8 bases that match TRBD2. CDR1 SGHTA and CDR2 FQGNSA come from the germline V gene. The length of the CDR3 is 14 residues. V dropped 2 bases and J dropped 4; count of bases not matched to a gene: 4. Written as DNA, the CDR3 is TGTGCCAGCAGCTTAAGCGGGAGTGGGTACGAGCAGTACTTC. It translates to CASSLSGSGYEQYF. Full variable domain (outside the CDR3, taken from reference TRBV7-2 and TRBJ2-7): GAGVSQSPSNKVTEKGKDVELRCDPISGHTALYWYRQSLGQGLEFLIYFQGNSAPDKSGLPSDRFSAERTGGSVSTLTIQRTQQEDSAVYLCASSLSGSGYEQYFGPGTRLTVT.

The chain combines TRBV4-3 with TRBJ2-1, with 8 bases matching TRBD2. Germline V CDR1 and CDR2: LGHNA, YSLEER. Trimming cost V 1 base and J 0 bases; bases outside gene matches: 5. This CDR3 has 17 residues. CDR3 amino acids: CASSQGRTSFSYNEQFF. The DNA for the CDR3 is TGCGCCAGCAGCCAAGGGCGGACTAGCTTCTCCTACAATGAGCAGTTCTTC.

The rearrangement joins TRBV7-2 to TRBJ2-1; TRBD2 is a possible D gene (6 bases). Germline V gene lookup returns CDR1 SGHTA and CDR2 FQGNSA. V was cut by 2 bases and J by 8 bases, with 10 bases left in between. This CDR3 contains 13 residues. The CDR3 nucleotides read TGTGCCAGCAGCTTAATCCGGGAGTATGAGCAGTTCTTC. Encoded protein: CASSLIREYEQFF.

This clonotype was seen many times. The chain has TRBV12-3 or TRBV12-4 and TRBJ1-5; weak D call: TRBD1 (5 bases). The V end lost 3 bases, the J end lost 1 base, and 7 bases lay between the germline ends. The CDR3 loop spans 14 amino acids. CDR3 sequence: CASSLGVSNQPQHF. The CDR3 DNA reads as TGTGCCAGCAGTTTGGGGGTAAGCAATCAGCCCCAGCATTTT.

The chain is built from TRBV4-3 and TRBJ2-7; D call uncertain. CDR1 and CDR2 from the germline V gene are LGHNA and YSLEER. Between the trimmed V and J ends, which lost 3 bases and 6 bases, there was a span of 15 bases. The length of the CDR3 is 14 residues. The CDR3, as DNA: TGCGCCAGCAGCCAGGCTCGGAACAGCCTCGAGCAGTACTTC. The encoded protein is CASSQARNSLEQYF.

This clonotype was seen repeatedly, ten times or more. The chain is built from TRBV7-9 and TRBJ2-1; 9 bases fit TRBD2. V dropped 5 bases and J dropped 9; count of bases not matched to a gene: 14. CDR3 size: 16 residues. Germline CDR1 SEHNR, CDR2 FQNEAQ (reference sequence). In DNA form, the CDR3 reads TGTGCCAGCAGCGCGTATACTGGGACTAGCATAGGTGAGCAGTTCTTC. Encoded protein: CASSAYTGTSIGEQFF.

The V and J genes are TRBV19 and TRBJ2-3; 7 bases line up with TRBD2. Germline values: CDR1 LNHDA, CDR2 SQIVND (reference sequence). V was pared by 6 bases and J by 0 bases, with 12 bases of the junction left unmatched. The CDR3 spans 17 residues. The CDR3 region is CASRSLAEDPSTDTQYF. CDR3 bases: TGTGCCAGTAGGAGTCTAGCGGAAGACCCTAGCACAGATACGCAGTATTTT.

This clonotype was seen only a few times. The CDR3 sequence is CASSLEAGGPYNEQFF. CDR3 in DNA: TGCGCCAGCAGCTTGGAGGCGGGAGGGCCGTACAATGAGCAGTTCTTC. This chain connects TRBV5-1 to TRBJ2-1, with 9 bases lining up with TRBD2. The J segment lost 4 bases and the V segment lost 0 bases, leaving 5 bases of the junction unmatched. Germline V gene lookup returns CDR1 SGHRS and CDR2 YFSETQ. CDR3 size: 16 residues.